This entry lists 22 T cell receptor beta chains sequenced from one sample in a study of monozygotic twins with inflammatory bowel disease. TCRdb re-called the 5' RACE reads and shows each CDR3 protein once, DNA omitted. The sample table includes tens of thousands of distinct CDR3 sequences. Sequencing was carried out using blood. These receptors all come from a human donor with ulcerative colitis or Crohn's disease, or a healthy co-twin of an affected twin (not recorded which).

The chain's CDR3 is CASSPGPYVNEQFF. The genes are TRBV7-2 and TRBJ2-1; TCRdb lists TRBD2, though no DNA is available to test this call. The CDR3 has 14 residues. Germline V lookup: CDR1 SGHTA, CDR2 FQGNSA.

This chain's CDR3 is CASSLDGSRTDTQYF. V gene TRBV7-2 combines with J gene TRBJ2-3; checking the TCRdb D call of TRBD2 is not possible without DNA. Looked up from germline, CDR1 is SGHTA and CDR2 is FQGNSA. The CDR3 is 15 residues long.

J is TRBJ1-5 and V is TRBV10-3; TCRdb's D gene call, TRBD1, goes unchecked for lack of DNA. Germline CDR1 is ENHRY and CDR2 is SYGVKD. This CDR3 has 15 residues. The CDR3 region is CAISEWLGDDQPQHF.

The chain joins TRBV7-9 to TRBJ1-2. This CDR3 contains 17 residues. Germline V gives CDR1 SEHNR, CDR2 FQNEAQ (reference sequence). The CDR3 here is CASSSGLIHSHNYGYTF.

The rearrangement links TRBV20-1 to TRBJ1-6; the TRBD1 assignment by TCRdb is unverifiable without DNA. The CDR3 is 11 amino acids. In germline, CDR1 is DFQATT, CDR2 SNEGSKA (reference sequence). This CDR3 is CSATTGLDLHF.

The rearrangement uses TRBV2 and TRBJ2-3; the D call from TCRdb, TRBD2, cannot be confirmed without DNA. The CDR3 is 14 amino acids. The germline V gene has CDR1 SNHLY and CDR2 FYNNEI. CDR3 region: CASSEANWRDTQYF. Complete variable domain (other parts from reference TRBV2 and TRBJ2-3): EPEVTQTPSHQVTQMGQEVILRCVPISNHLYFYWYRQILGQKVEFLVSFYNNEISEKSEIFDDQFSVERPDGSNFTLKIRSTKLEDSAMYFCASSEANWRDTQYFGPGTRLTVL.

CDR3: CASSLSGGPYEQYF. V is TRBV3-1 and J is TRBJ2-7; TCRdb picks TRBD2, but there is no DNA to check that call. CDR1 and CDR2 from the germline V gene are LGHDT and YNNKEL (reference sequence). This CDR3 is 14 amino acids long.

This chain connects TRBV7-2 to TRBJ2-3; TCRdb's D gene call, TRBD1, goes unchecked for lack of DNA. CDR1 and CDR2 from the germline V gene are SGHTA and FQGNSA. The CDR3 sequence is 16 residues long. The CDR3 protein is CASTRTVAVTGDTQYF.

The CDR3 protein is CASSLRTGDTGELFF. V is TRBV5-1 and J is TRBJ2-2; the D call of TRBD1 rests on TCRdb alone, since no DNA is present to check it. The CDR3 is 15 residues long. The germline V gene has CDR1 SGHRS and CDR2 YFSETQ.

V gene TRBV7-9 combines with J gene TRBJ1-1; the D call from TCRdb, TRBD1, cannot be confirmed without DNA. CDR1 and CDR2 (germline): SEHNR, FQNEAQ (reference sequence). The CDR3 extends over 15 amino acids. The CDR3 loop reads CASSSQGQGNTEAFF.

This chain joins TRBV27 and TRBJ2-5. The CDR3 contains 14 residues. The germline gives CDR1 MNHEY, CDR2 SMNVEV (reference sequence). Here the CDR3 reads CASSPRQSQETQYF.

CDR3 sequence: CSARWERGYTF. The chain employs TRBV20-1 and TRBJ1-2. The CDR3 length is 11 residues. The germline CDR1 and CDR2 sequences are DFQATT and SNEGSKA (reference sequence).

The chain links TRBV10-3 to TRBJ2-7; TCRdb selects TRBD1, and the lack of DNA leaves this call unchecked. Germline V gives CDR1 ENHRY, CDR2 SYGVKD. The CDR3 spans 16 residues. CDR3: CAIRVRSTGVGNEQYF.

V and J are TRBV6-5 and TRBJ2-7; TCRdb gives TRBD1 as the D gene, but with no DNA this cannot be confirmed. From germline, CDR1 is MNHEY and CDR2 SVGAGI. The CDR3 has 16 residues. CDR3 sequence: CASSYNRDTYSYEQYF.

V gene TRBV7-8 combines with J gene TRBJ2-2; without DNA, the TCRdb call of TRBD1 cannot be checked. This CDR3 has 16 amino acids. Germline V gives CDR1 SGHVS, CDR2 FQNEAQ. CDR3 sequence reads: CASSPRDSFNTGELFF.

The chain joins TRBV5-4 to TRBJ2-1. This CDR3 has 12 amino acids. Germline CDR1 is SGHNT and CDR2 is YYREEE (reference sequence). CDR3 sequence: CASSLYGSEQFF.

This chain joins TRBV14 and TRBJ2-5. This CDR3 contains 13 residues. Germline CDR1 is SGHDN and CDR2 is FVKESK. This chain's CDR3 is CASSPQLQETQYF.

The V and J genes are TRBV12-3 or TRBV12-4 and TRBJ1-5. The CDR3 spans 14 residues. CDR3 sequence: CASSQQNSNQPQHF.

The chain carries TRBV24-1 and TRBJ1-2; TCRdb calls TRBD1, which cannot be checked without DNA. CDR3 size: 12 residues. Germline V CDR1 and CDR2: KGHDR, SFDVKD. The CDR3 protein is CATSAGNYGYTF.

The chain is built from TRBV2 and TRBJ1-5; the D gene TCRdb calls, TRBD1, cannot be checked with no DNA. There are 13 residues in the CDR3. Germline lookup yields CDR1 SNHLY and CDR2 FYNNEI. The CDR3 here is CASGTGEIQPQHF.

The V call is TRBV5-1, the J call TRBJ2-3. This CDR3 is built from 12 residues. Germline V gene lookup returns CDR1 SGHRS and CDR2 YFSETQ. CDR3 region: CASSTSTDTQYF.

V usage is TRBV4-2 and J usage is TRBJ2-3; the TCRdb D gene call, TRBD2, has no DNA to confirm it. There are 21 residues in the CDR3. CDR1 is LGHNA and CDR2 is YNFKEQ in the germline V gene. This chain's CDR3 is CASSQDRTSGGAGIGTDTQYF.